One and the same sample provided the 11 T cell receptor beta chains below, sequenced in a study of blood T cells in healthy people across ages (dated by TCRdb to between 2014 and 2016). The receptor library was made with 5' RACE. The instrument was an Illumina HiSeq 2500. A second PCR of 7 to 11 cycles was performed with a sample-barcoded 5' primer and a J-beta primer mix. Through fastp at Q25 and MiXCR, TCRdb rebuilt clones from the public reads, retaining in-frame beta chains. One record per CDR3 amino acid sequence lists the most common genes and DNA. This sample comprises 750,000 to 950,000 distinct CDR3 sequences, 25% to 30% of them detected only once. More than 8.5% of the sample comes from the top ten. The same data also went into a second study, on T cells of mothers and their children.

Sequenced material: blood. Source of these receptors: a woman aged 40 to 50 in good health.

This clonotype was recorded a few times. V gene TRBV7-2 combines with J gene TRBJ2-1, with 12 bases matching TRBD2. The CDR3 contains 19 residues. The ends lost 2 bases at V and 0 bases at J; junction bases unmatched: 8. In germline, CDR1 is SGHTA, CDR2 FQGNSA. The CDR3 reads CASSLPLAGGRSSYNEQFF. The CDR3 region has the DNA TGTGCCAGCAGCTTACCCCTAGCGGGGGGGCGGAGCTCCTACAATGAGCAGTTCTTC.

Points on this clonotype: Possible read error: a much larger clone is one base away. The rearrangement links TRBV4-1 to TRBJ1-6, with a tentative D call TRBD1 (6 bases). Germline V CDR1 and CDR2: MGHRA, YSYEKL. The V end was cut by 2 bases, the J end by 5 bases, with 10 bases between. The CDR3 loop spans 15 amino acids. This CDR3 is CASSQRTVNNSPLHF. In DNA, the CDR3 is TGCGCCAGCAGCCAAAGGACAGTCAATAATTCACCCCTCCACTTT.

At least ten counts were recorded for this clonotype. A much larger clone is a single base away; this may be a read error. This rearrangement joins TRBV28 to TRBJ2-7; 8 nucleotides align to TRBD1. CDR1 is MDHEN and CDR2 is SYDVKM in the germline V gene. CDR3 length: 16 residues. V lost 2 bases, J lost 7 bases, and 13 bases stayed unmatched. CDR3 in DNA: TGTGCCAGCAGTTTACCGGGACAGGTCCCATACAATGAGCAGTACTTC. This gives the protein CASSLPGQVPYNEQYF. Full variable domain (remainder filled in from reference TRBV28 and TRBJ2-7): DVKVTQSSRYLVKRTGEKVFLECVQDMDHENMFWYRQDPGLGLRLIYFSYDVKMKEKGDIPEGYSVSREKKERFSLILESASTNQTSMYLCASSLPGQVPYNEQYFGPGTRLTVT.

This clonotype was detected many times. The CDR3 protein is CATGPGGWGETQYF. CDR3 DNA sequence: TGTGCCACCGGCCCCGGGGGCTGGGGAGAGACCCAGTACTTC. V and J are TRBV15 and TRBJ2-5; perhaps D is TRBD1 or TRBD2 (6 bases each). V was cut by 8 bases and J by 4 bases, with 17 bases left in between. The CDR3 spans 14 residues. CDR1 and CDR2 from the germline V gene are LNHNV and YYDKDF (reference sequence).

This rearrangement joins TRBV7-3 to TRBJ2-3; 12 bases align to TRBD1. The CDR3 runs to 17 residues. Germline V gene data show CDR1 as SGHTA and CDR2 as FQGTGA. Germline trimming cut 5 bases from V and 0 bases from J; bases unmatched to any gene: 6. DNA for the CDR3: TGTGCCAGCAGCCTTCGGGGACAGGGGGCTAGCACAGATACGCAGTATTTT. Translating it yields CASSLRGQGASTDTQYF.

This clonotype was observed many times. The V and J genes are TRBV5-5 and TRBJ1-2, with a tentative D call TRBD1 (6 bases). V was pared by 2 bases and J by 7 bases, with 24 bases between. This CDR3 has 17 amino acids. Germline CDR1 is SGHKS and CDR2 is YYEKEE (reference sequence). This CDR3 reads CASSLVAGTIGASGYTF. For the CDR3, the DNA is TGTGCCAGCAGCTTAGTGGCAGGGACAATTGGAGCCAGTGGCTACACCTTC.

This clonotype was recorded a few times. The CDR3 is CASHGGPSYNEQFF. The DNA of the CDR3 is TGTGCCAGCCACGGGGGCCCATCCTACAATGAGCAGTTCTTC. The genes are TRBV7-8 and TRBJ2-1; D tentatively reads TRBD1 or TRBD2 (6 bases each). The CDR3 length is 14 residues. V lost 8 bases and J lost 1, with 12 bases in between. The germline CDR1 and CDR2 sequences are SGHVS and FQNEAQ.

Ten or more counts support this clonotype. The chain uses TRBV11-2 and TRBJ2-1, with 8 bases lining up with TRBD1. Germline V gene data show CDR1 as SGHAT and CDR2 as FQNNGV. With 4 bases clipped from V and 5 bases from J, the junction kept 1 base outside the gene matches. This CDR3 comprises 13 residues. CDR3: CASSSTGDNEQFF. The CDR3 DNA is TGTGCCAGCAGCTCGACAGGGGACAATGAGCAGTTCTTC.

The CDR3 sequence: CASSRTGVGLFF. The CDR3 DNA reads TGTGCCAGCAGCCGGACAGGGGTCGGACTGTTTTTT. The rearrangement links TRBV12-3 or TRBV12-4 to TRBJ1-4, with 9 bases aligning to TRBD1. The CDR3 has 12 residues. V was pared by 6 bases and J by 13 bases, with 6 bases of the junction left unmatched.

On this clonotype itself: A junction end diverges from the germline sequence, so it may reflect a read error. The V and J genes are TRBV12-3 or TRBV12-4 and TRBJ2-2; 7 nucleotides match TRBD2. The CDR3 totals 10 residues. CDR3 in amino acids: CASLSGERFF. The CDR3 DNA reads TGTGCCAGCTTAAGCGGGGAGCGGTTTTTT.

This chain joins TRBV3-1 and TRBJ2-3, with D tentatively TRBD2 (6 bases). The germline gives CDR1 LGHDT, CDR2 YNNKEL (reference sequence). CDR3 length: 16 amino acids. With 3 bases removed from V and 0 bases from J, the gap between germline ends came to 13 bases. This CDR3 reads CASSHTGRPSTDTQYF. DNA of the CDR3: TGTGCCAGCAGCCACACCGGGAGACCAAGCACAGATACGCAGTATTTT.